This is a list of T cell receptor beta chains from one sample in a study of blood T cell repertoires in COVID-19. Generated by immunoSEQ multiplex PCR, the TCRdb table keeps only in-frame clones and is missing some. This sample yields roughly 230,000 clones, of which about nine tenths are seen a single time; 0.8% to 0.95% belongs to the top ten. The specimen sequenced was peripheral blood. All receptors come from a young man with COVID-19, enrolled during active disease. The conserved cysteine and the conserved F or W are not part of the CDR3 here.

v_call: TRBV10-3; j_call: TRBJ1-6; cdr3_aa: AISGRTDNSPLH
v_call: TRBV4-1; j_call: TRBJ2-1; cdr3_aa: ASSLTGTAYNEQF
v_call: TRBV9; j_call: TRBJ1-4; cdr3_aa: ASSEFGTESNEKLF
v_call: TRBV29-1; j_call: TRBJ2-7; cdr3_aa: SAGQGGYEQY
v_call: TRBV7-9; j_call: TRBJ1-4; cdr3_aa: ASSLVQRGHEKLF
v_call: TRBV6-5; j_call: TRBJ1-2; cdr3_aa: ASSYAGDGYT
v_call: TRBV19; j_call: TRBJ1-2; cdr3_aa: ASSPPGGSGGYT
v_call: TRBV10-3; j_call: TRBJ1-3; cdr3_aa: AISETGQGGLQGNTIY
v_call: TRBV6-6; j_call: TRBJ1-2; cdr3_aa: ASTSRGGNGYT
v_call: TRBV3-1/TRBV3-2; j_call: TRBJ1-6; cdr3_aa: ASSLGVDSPLH
v_call: TRBV7-7; j_call: TRBJ2-5; cdr3_aa: ASSARDSILGETQY
v_call: TRBV6-1; j_call: TRBJ1-1; cdr3_aa: ASSEPSVMNTEAF
v_call: TRBV2; j_call: TRBJ2-1; cdr3_aa: ASSGLSGRSYNEQF
v_call: TRBV7-2; j_call: TRBJ1-5; cdr3_aa: ASSPRDRGQPQH
v_call: TRBV21-1; j_call: TRBJ2-3; cdr3_aa: ASSKAGAGQITDTQY
v_call: TRBV19; j_call: TRBJ2-1; cdr3_aa: ASSTRGLSEQF
v_call: TRBV27; j_call: TRBJ1-1; cdr3_aa: ASRIYGGGTEAF
v_call: TRBV24-1; j_call: TRBJ1-2; cdr3_aa: ATSKEGSGYT
v_call: TRBV6-2/TRBV6-3; j_call: TRBJ1-5; cdr3_aa: ASSLLGTGGSQPQH
v_call: TRBV6-5; j_call: TRBJ1-1; cdr3_aa: ASSHQGAGATEAF
v_call: TRBV6-6; j_call: TRBJ1-5; cdr3_aa: ASSYDGQYQPQH
v_call: TRBV6-5; j_call: TRBJ1-2; cdr3_aa: ASSFNRGNYGYT
v_call: TRBV11-3; j_call: TRBJ2-1; cdr3_aa: ASSPGKAGAEDSSYNEQF
v_call: TRBV11-3; j_call: TRBJ2-3; cdr3_aa: ASSLGAGSTDTQY
v_call: TRBV12-5; j_call: TRBJ2-3; cdr3_aa: ASGSEVTDTQY
v_call: TRBV25-1; j_call: TRBJ1-1; cdr3_aa: ASSEFGGTEAF
v_call: TRBV6-6; j_call: TRBJ1-5; cdr3_aa: ASSQGRTVNNQPQH
v_call: TRBV5-4; j_call: TRBJ2-3; cdr3_aa: ASSLPQRGGLRADTQY
v_call: TRBV13; j_call: TRBJ1-1; cdr3_aa: ASSFWGRGKVDTEAF
v_call: TRBV27; j_call: TRBJ1-3; cdr3_aa: ASSLTGGTGNTIY
v_call: TRBV7-3; j_call: TRBJ2-2; cdr3_aa: ASSLTSSSQLNTGELF
v_call: TRBV11-2; j_call: TRBJ1-5; cdr3_aa: ASSRTGGGGQPQH
v_call: TRBV24-1; j_call: TRBJ2-3; cdr3_aa: ATSEGPGEDTQY
v_call: TRBV28; j_call: TRBJ1-6; cdr3_aa: ASSLSLNNSPLH
v_call: TRBV11-2; j_call: TRBJ1-1; cdr3_aa: ASSLSTGNTEAF
v_call: TRBV6-5; j_call: TRBJ1-4; cdr3_aa: ASSGTLATNEKLF
v_call: TRBV18; j_call: TRBJ1-4; cdr3_aa: ASSPSRDQGKLF
v_call: TRBV2; j_call: TRBJ1-5; cdr3_aa: ASQPGSNQPQH
v_call: TRBV6-5; j_call: TRBJ2-3; cdr3_aa: ASSRTRTSTDTQY
v_call: TRBV15; j_call: TRBJ1-2; cdr3_aa: ATSRNPGFSGYT
v_call: TRBV7-2; j_call: TRBJ1-2; cdr3_aa: ASSFRVGGYT
v_call: TRBV10-2; j_call: TRBJ2-5; cdr3_aa: ASRPPHLYQETQY
v_call: TRBV5-1; j_call: TRBJ2-2; cdr3_aa: ASSLPGANTGELF
v_call: TRBV7-9; j_call: TRBJ2-2; cdr3_aa: ASSLDRNTGELF
v_call: TRBV12-3/TRBV12-4; j_call: TRBJ1-1; cdr3_aa: ASSFRSEAF
v_call: TRBV3-1/TRBV3-2; j_call: TRBJ1-5; cdr3_aa: ASSQSGFAQPQH
v_call: TRBV5-4; j_call: TRBJ1-1; cdr3_aa: ASSPRQGGTEAF
v_call: TRBV10-3; j_call: TRBJ1-2; cdr3_aa: AISQAAANYGYT
v_call: TRBV6-4; j_call: TRBJ2-3; cdr3_aa: ASSDSRRDTQY
v_call: TRBV4-2; j_call: TRBJ1-2; cdr3_aa: ASSQTLTALYGYT
v_call: TRBV5-1; j_call: TRBJ1-1; cdr3_aa: ASSSTVNTEAF
v_call: TRBV12-3/TRBV12-4; j_call: TRBJ1-2; cdr3_aa: ASSFQDSHGYT
v_call: TRBV19; j_call: TRBJ1-1; cdr3_aa: ASSIDLSSHTEAF
v_call: TRBV7-9; j_call: TRBJ1-3; cdr3_aa: ASSLGDLSGNTIY
v_call: TRBV6-4; j_call: TRBJ2-3; cdr3_aa: ASSGPGGNTQY
v_call: TRBV7-9; j_call: TRBJ2-2; cdr3_aa: ASSLASAVTGELF
v_call: TRBV12-5; j_call: TRBJ1-1; cdr3_aa: ASGLVWDTNTEAF
v_call: TRBV6-5; j_call: TRBJ2-7; cdr3_aa: ASSYEGARGEQY
v_call: TRBV4-1; j_call: TRBJ2-7; cdr3_aa: ASTPGLLGSYEQY